The text below deals with one TCR beta chain. The antigen remains undetermined. The library came from three nested PCR rounds adapted from ARM-PCR protocols. MiXCR was run by TCRdb on the multiplex PCR reads, yielding one entry per CDR3 protein. The profile shows around 200,000 distinct CDR3 sequences, 60% to 85% of them singletons. These data originate in a study of tumor and adjacent non-tumor tissue in lung cancer. Overall study findings and caveats: In normal lung, the top 100 clones were significantly more dominant than in tumor.

CDR3 length equals 16 residues. After removal of 1 base from V and 6 bases from J, the junction contained 9 bases not matched to a gene. Germline-derived CDR1 and CDR2 are MGHRA and YSYEKL. The template was RNA from unsorted bulk tissue. The receptor was derived from a man in his fifties or sixties with non-small cell lung cancer. V is TRBV4-1 and J is TRBJ2-1; TRBD1 matches 7 bases. Sequenced material: lung tumor tissue. CDR3 sequence (DNA): TGCGCCAGCAGCCAAGTATCGGGACAGATAATCAATGAGCAGTTCTTC. Amino acids: CASSQVSGQIINEQFF.